Sequencing of this T cell receptor (beta chain) was carried out in a study of shared clonotypes between healthy human individuals (dated by TCRdb to 2019 to 2021). Some background on the complete study: Two women and three men aged 18 to 49 years were included in the cohort. For each donor, CD4 naive and CD4 memory were each given three plates, CD8 naive was given two plates, and CD8 memory was given one plate. To estimate repertoire size and how much clonotype sharing occurs between individuals, the study deeply sequenced the blood TCR repertoires of about five healthy adults. To increase sequencing depth and limit assay-specific biases, different laboratories used diverse techniques to prepare libraries and sequence TCR repertoires. Per donor, leukapheresis produced somewhere between about 0.94 and 9.5 billion PBMCs.

Broader findings and caveats from the paper: Pairwise subsampling led to the expectation that sequencing depth would affect the degree of clonotype sharing among donors. The small number of donors limited the genetic and exposure-history diversity represented. Even with the large sequencing depth, rarefaction of the sorted-subset datasets indicated that sequencing was incomplete. Estimated clonotype richness was generally larger for naive than for memory subsets. Clonotypes shared by all four sorted-subset donors showed higher generation probabilities than non-shared clonotypes. Sampling was restricted to blood, and TCR repertoires in tissue are likely to differ from TCR repertoires in blood. Across a handful of donors, about 5% of naive CD4, 3% to 4% of naive CD8, 2% to 2.5% of memory CD4, and 0.3% to 0.45% of memory CD8 clonotypes were shared.

TCR CDR3 regions were amplified from genomic DNA by multiplex PCR using the deep immunoSEQ assay. For each cell subset, the extracted genomic DNA was distributed evenly across all wells of several immunoSEQ 96-well plates, and each plate served as one replicate. For sorted subsets, approximately 190 ng of genomic DNA, equivalent to 25,000 to 35,000 T cell genomes, went into each replicate PCR. The purified libraries were quantified using a Qubit 3.0 fluorometer, sized with a Bioanalyzer 2100, and then quantified again using the KAPA Library Quantification kit. Every immunoSEQ 96-well plate was sequenced on a dedicated single-read 150-cycle Illumina NextSeq 550 flow cell. Per the authors' processing: Because only junctional sequences without quality scores were contained in the immunoSEQ output, filtering matching that applied to full-length reads could not be performed. Sequences were annotated with PyIR, a Python wrapper for IgBLAST v1.9, and V/J genes and CDR3 were assigned using IMGT germline references. Reads were removed for weak V/J assignments (E-value above 1e-6), missing CDR3, stop codons, out-of-frame junctions, or ambiguous translated residues. V3J clonotypes were defined by identical inferred V gene, J gene, and CDR3 amino acid sequence. Percentage overlap between repertoires was computed as shared unique clonotypes divided by the size of the smaller repertoire. RTK rarefaction, the Chao1 estimator, and Recon v2.1 estimates of unobserved clonotypes were used to assess repertoire richness. Generation probabilities were computed with OLGA for all TCRbeta clonotypes obtained by the gDNA method from a few donors. The clones in this table, taken by TCRdb from immuneACCESS, are in-frame only. Not every clone is retained; where verified, under half of the shortfall comes from an unresolved V gene, and the cause of the rest is unknown. Clone size and V and J calls were adopted from that table, with D and trimming inferred from the DNA. For this sample the table gives about 1.5 million clones, of which 98% were detected only once. The biggest ten clones account for approximately 0.45% of the sample.

Healthy HIV-negative adults with no recently reported acute infections or vaccinations were included as donors. Every donor was a Caucasian adult living in Nashville, Tennessee, USA. CD4+ T cells were enriched by magnetic negative selection, after which naive cells were positively selected on CD45RA and the negative fraction was taken as the memory subset. After blood collection by leukapheresis, PBMCs were isolated using Ficoll-Histopaque density gradient centrifugation and then cryopreserved in the vapor phase of liquid nitrogen. Analytical flow cytometry was used to check the purity and quantity of every magnetically sorted T cell population. Each sorted fraction had its genomic DNA isolated and then quantified by UV absorbance on a Nanodrop 2000c. As for this clone: No cognate antigen has been identified for it. Base qualities are not at hand, and no much larger clone is one base apart.

This TCR was sampled from a man younger than 45 in good health. Sequenced: naive CD4+ T cells sorted from blood. This specimen's cell subset or site label, interpreted: CD45RA+ positively selected.

The CDR3 sequence is CASKSPGTVLNYEQYF. The DNA sequence is as follows: TGTGCCAGCAAGTCTCCTGGGACAGTTCTTAACTACGAGCAGTACTTC. This sequence uses TRBV2 and TRBJ2-7; 7 of the junction bases match TRBD1. The CDR3 runs 16 amino acids, cysteine and phenylalanine included. Only the CDR3 part of the read is kept: 48 bases, read in frame from the first base. At the junction V is shortened by 7 bases and J by 3 bases; bases outside the gene matches: 15. CDR1 SNHLY and CDR2 FYNNEI were looked up in the germline V gene.